Listed here is a single T cell receptor beta chain. The antigen is unknown. These data are taken from a study of shared clonotypes between healthy human individuals. The CDR3 is made up of 15 amino acids. V was pared by 4 bases and J by 3 bases, with 15 bases between. Germline CDR1 reads MNHEY; CDR2 reads SMNVEV (reference sequence). This was a deep-level run. Here immunoSEQ multiplex PCR was the method, and the copy in TCRdb shows in-frame clones only, minus some. The profile shows 2.5 million or so clones, more than 90% of them singletons. Regarding the study as a whole: Naive subsets, compared against memory subsets, generally had larger estimated richness values.

This sequence joins TRBV27 and TRBJ1-1; D is unresolved. The sequence was collected from a man aged 18 to 30 in good health. Sequenced input: naive CD4+ T cells sorted from blood. The subset is: CD45RA+ positively selected. DNA for the CDR3: TGTGCCAGCAGTTCCCTCCAAATTACTCACACTGAAGCTTTCTTT. This gives the protein CASSSLQITHTEAFF.